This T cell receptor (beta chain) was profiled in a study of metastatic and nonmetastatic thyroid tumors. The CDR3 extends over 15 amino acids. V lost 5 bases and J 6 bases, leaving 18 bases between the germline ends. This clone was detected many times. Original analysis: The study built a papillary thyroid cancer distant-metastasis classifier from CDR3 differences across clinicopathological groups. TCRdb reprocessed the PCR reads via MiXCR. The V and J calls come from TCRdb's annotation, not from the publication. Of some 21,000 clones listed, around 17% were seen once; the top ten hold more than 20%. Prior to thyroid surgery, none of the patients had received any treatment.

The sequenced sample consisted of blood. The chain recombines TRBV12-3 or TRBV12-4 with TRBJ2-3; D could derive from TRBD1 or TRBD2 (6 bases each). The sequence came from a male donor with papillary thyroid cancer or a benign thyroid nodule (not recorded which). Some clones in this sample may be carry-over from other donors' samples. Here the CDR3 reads CASSPGRGDWDTQYF. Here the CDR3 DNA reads TGTGCCAGCAGTCCCGGTAGGGGGGACTGGGATACGCAGTATTTT.